One and the same sample provided the 3 T cell receptor beta chains below, sequenced in a study of cytotoxic CD8 clonotypes in ibrutinib-treated CLL. TCRdb's table, derived via immunoSEQ multiplex PCR, lists solely in-frame clones and lacks some. The sample holds some 150,000 clones, about 80% seen once. This specimen consisted of PBMCs, obtained after 12 months of ibrutinib treatment. Receptors originate from a human donor with chronic lymphocytic leukemia.

The chain uses TRBV18 and TRBJ2-1; the match to TRBD1 covers 11 bases. Trimming took 4 bases from V and 8 from J; bases not matched to a gene: 4. The germline CDR1 and CDR2 sequences are KGHSH and LQKENI. The CDR3 contains 14 residues. In DNA, the CDR3 is TGTGCCAGCTCACTAGGGACAGGGGGACATGAGCAGTTCTTC. Translated: CASSLGTGGHEQFF.

The V call is TRBV28, the J call TRBJ2-3; TRBD1 aligns across 9 bases. In germline, CDR1 is MDHEN, CDR2 SYDVKM. This CDR3 region has 16 residues. Trimming at V came to 6 bases and at J to 6 bases, leaving 13 bases not matched to a gene. The CDR3 reads CASRPPGTGSRDTQYF. CDR3 nucleotide sequence: TGTGCCAGCAGACCCCCCGGGACAGGGAGTCGTGATACGCAGTATTTT. Based on the CDR3 plus reference TRBV28 and TRBJ2-3, the full variable domain is DVKVTQSSRYLVKRTGEKVFLECVQDMDHENMFWYRQDPGLGLRLIYFSYDVKMKEKGDIPEGYSVSREKKERFSLILESASTNQTSMYLCASRPPGTGSRDTQYFGPGTRLTVL.

This clone was detected many times. The CDR3 DNA reads as TGTGCCAGCAGTGATACAGGGAGGAAGACCCAGTACTTC. Amino acids: CASSDTGRKTQYF. This chain links TRBV6-1 with TRBJ2-5; the D call may be TRBD1 or TRBD2 (6 bases each). CDR1 and CDR2 (germline): MNHNS, SASEGT. Trimming cost V 3 bases and J 6 bases, with 11 bases left between them. This CDR3 contains 13 residues.